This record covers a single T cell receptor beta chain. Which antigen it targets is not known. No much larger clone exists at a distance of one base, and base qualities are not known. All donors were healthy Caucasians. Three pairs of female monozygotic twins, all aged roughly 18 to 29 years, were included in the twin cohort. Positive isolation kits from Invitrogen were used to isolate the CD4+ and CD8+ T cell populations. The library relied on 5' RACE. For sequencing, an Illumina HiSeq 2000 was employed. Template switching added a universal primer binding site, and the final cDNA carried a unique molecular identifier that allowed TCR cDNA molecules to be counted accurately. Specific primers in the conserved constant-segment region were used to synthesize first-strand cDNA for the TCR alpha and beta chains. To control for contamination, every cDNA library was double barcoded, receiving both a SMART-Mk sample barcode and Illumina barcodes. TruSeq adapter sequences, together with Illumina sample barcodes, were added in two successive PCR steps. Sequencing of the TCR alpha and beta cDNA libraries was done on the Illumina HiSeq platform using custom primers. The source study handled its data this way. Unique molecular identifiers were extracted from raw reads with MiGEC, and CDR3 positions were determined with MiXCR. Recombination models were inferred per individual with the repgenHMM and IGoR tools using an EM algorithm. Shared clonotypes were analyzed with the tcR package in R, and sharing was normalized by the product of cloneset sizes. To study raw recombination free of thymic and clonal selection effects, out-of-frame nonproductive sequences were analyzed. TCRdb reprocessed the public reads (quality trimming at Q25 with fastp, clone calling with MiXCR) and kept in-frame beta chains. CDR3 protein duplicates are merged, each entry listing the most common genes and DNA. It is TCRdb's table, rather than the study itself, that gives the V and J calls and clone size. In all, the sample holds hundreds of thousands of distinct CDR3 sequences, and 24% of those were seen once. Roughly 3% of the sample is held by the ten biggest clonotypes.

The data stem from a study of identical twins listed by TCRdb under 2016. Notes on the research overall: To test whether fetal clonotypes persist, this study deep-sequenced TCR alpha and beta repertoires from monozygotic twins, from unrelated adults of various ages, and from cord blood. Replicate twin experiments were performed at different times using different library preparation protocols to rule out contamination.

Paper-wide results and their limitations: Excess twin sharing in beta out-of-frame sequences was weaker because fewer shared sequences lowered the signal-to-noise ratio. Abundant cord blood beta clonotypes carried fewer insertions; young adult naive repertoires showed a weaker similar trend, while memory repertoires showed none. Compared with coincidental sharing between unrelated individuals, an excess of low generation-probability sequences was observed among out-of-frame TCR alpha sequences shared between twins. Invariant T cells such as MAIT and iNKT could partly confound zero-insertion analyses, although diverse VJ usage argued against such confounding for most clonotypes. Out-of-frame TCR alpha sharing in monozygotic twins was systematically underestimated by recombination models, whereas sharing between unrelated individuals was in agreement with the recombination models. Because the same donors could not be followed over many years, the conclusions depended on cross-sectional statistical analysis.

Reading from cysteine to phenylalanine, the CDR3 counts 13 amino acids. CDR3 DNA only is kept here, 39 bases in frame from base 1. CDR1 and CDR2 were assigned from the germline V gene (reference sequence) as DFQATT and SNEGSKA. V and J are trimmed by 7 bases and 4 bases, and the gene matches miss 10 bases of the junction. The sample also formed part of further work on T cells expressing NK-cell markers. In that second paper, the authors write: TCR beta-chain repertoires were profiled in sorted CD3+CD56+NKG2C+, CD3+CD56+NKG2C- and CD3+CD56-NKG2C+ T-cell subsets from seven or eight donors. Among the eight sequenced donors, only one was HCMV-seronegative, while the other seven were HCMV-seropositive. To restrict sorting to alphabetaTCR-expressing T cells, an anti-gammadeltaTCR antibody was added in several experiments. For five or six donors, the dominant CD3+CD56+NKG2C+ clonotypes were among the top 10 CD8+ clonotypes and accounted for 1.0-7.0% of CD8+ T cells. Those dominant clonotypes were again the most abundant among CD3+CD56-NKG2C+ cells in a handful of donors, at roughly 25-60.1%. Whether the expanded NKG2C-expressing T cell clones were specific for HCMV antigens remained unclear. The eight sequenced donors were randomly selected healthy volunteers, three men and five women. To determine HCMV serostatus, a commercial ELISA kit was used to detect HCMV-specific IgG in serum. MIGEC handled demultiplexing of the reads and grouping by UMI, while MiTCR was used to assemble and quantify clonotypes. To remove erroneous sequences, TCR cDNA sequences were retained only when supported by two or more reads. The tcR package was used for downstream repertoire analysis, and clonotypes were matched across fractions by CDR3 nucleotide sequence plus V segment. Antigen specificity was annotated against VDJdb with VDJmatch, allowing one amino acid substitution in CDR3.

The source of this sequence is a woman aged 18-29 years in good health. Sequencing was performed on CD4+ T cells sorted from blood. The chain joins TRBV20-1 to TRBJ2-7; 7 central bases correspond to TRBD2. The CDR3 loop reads CSVEGVGGYEQYF. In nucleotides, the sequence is TGCAGTGTTGAGGGAGTGGGAGGGTACGAGCAGTACTTC.